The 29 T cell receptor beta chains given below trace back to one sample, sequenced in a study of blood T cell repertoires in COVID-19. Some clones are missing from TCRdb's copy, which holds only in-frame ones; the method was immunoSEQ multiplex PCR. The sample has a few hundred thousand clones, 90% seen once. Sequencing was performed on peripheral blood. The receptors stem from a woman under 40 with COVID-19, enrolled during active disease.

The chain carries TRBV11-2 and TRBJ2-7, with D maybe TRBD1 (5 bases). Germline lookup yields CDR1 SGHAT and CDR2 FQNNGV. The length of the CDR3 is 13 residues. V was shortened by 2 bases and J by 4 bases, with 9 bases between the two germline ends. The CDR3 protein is CASSLIQAYEQYF. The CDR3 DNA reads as TGTGCCAGCAGCTTAATACAGGCATACGAGCAGTACTTC.

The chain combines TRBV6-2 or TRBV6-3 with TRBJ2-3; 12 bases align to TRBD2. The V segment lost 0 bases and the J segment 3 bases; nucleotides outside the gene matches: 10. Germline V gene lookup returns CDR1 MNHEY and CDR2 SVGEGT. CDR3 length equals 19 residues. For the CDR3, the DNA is TGTGCCAGCAGTTACTCGCAGACTAGCGGGAGTTTGATGACAGATACGCAGTATTTT. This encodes CASSYSQTSGSLMTDTQYF.

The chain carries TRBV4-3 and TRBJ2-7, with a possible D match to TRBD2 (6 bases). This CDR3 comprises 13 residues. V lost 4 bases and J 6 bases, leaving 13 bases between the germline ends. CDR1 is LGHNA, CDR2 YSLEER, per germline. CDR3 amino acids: CASSRGAAGEQYF. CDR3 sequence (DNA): TGCGCCAGCAGCCGAGGGGCAGCGGGCGAGCAGTACTTC.

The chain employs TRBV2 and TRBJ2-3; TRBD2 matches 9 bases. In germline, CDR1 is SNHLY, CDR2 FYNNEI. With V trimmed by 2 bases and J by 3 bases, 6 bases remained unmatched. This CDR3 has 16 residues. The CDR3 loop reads CASSEYGLAGTDTQYF. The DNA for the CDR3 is TGTGCCAGCAGTGAATACGGGCTAGCGGGAACAGATACGCAGTATTTT.

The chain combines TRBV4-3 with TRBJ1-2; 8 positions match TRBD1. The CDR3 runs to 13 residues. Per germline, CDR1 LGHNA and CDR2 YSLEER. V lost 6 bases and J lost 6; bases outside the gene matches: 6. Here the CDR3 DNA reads TGCGCCAGCAGAGCGACAGGGGTTGATGGCTACACCTTC. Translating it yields CASRATGVDGYTF.

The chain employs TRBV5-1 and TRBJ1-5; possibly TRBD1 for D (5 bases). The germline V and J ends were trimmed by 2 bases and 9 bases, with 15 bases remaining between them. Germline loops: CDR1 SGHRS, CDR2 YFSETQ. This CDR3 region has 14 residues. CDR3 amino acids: CASSFGTGRWPQHF. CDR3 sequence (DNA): TGCGCCAGCAGCTTCGGGACTGGTCGTTGGCCCCAGCATTTT. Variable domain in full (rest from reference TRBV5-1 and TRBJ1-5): KAGVTQTPRYLIKTRGQQVTLSCSPISGHRSVSWYQQTPGQGLQFLFEYFSETQRNKGNFPGRFSGRQFSNSRSEMNVSTLELGDSALYLCASSFGTGRWPQHFGDGTRLSIL.

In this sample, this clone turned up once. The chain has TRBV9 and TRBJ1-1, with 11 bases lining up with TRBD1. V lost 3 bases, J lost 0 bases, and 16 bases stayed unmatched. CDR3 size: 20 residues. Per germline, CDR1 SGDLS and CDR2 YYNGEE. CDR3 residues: CASSGTQLRTGGRVNTEAFF. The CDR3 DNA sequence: TGTGCCAGCAGCGGGACACAGTTGAGGACAGGGGGCCGCGTGAACACTGAAGCTTTCTTT.

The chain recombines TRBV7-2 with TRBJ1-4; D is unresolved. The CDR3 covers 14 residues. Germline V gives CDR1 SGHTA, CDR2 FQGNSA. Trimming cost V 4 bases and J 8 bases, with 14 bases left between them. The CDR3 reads CASSSGQRGEKLFF. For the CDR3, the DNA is TGTGCCAGCAGCTCCGGCCAACGGGGAGAAAAACTGTTTTTT.

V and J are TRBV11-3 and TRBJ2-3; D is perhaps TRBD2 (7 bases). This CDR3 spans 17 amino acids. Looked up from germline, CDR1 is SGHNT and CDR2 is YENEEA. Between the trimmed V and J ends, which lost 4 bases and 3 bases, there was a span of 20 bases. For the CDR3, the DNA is TGTGCCAGCAGCTCTCGCCGACTAGCCCAGGGGACAGATACGCAGTATTTT. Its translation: CASSSRRLAQGTDTQYF.

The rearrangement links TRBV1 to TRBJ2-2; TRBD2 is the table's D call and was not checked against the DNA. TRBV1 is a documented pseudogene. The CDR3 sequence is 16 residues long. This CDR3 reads CTSSHPSGSWNGELFF. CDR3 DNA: TGCACCAGCAGCCACCCTAGCGGCTCCTGGAACGGGGAGCTGTTTTTT.

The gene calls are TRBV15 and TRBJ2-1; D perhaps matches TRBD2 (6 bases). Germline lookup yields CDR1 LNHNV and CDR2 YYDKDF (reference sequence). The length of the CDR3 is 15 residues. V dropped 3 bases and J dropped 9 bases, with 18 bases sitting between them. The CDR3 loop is CATSRLANPGGEQFF. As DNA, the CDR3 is TGTGCCACCAGCAGGCTAGCGAACCCCGGGGGTGAGCAGTTCTTC.

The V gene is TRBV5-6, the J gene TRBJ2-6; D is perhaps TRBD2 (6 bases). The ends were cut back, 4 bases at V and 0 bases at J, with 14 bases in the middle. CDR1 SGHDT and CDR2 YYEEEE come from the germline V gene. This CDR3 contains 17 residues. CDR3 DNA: TGTGCCAGCAGCCCCTCGGAGGGTCTCTCTGGGGCCAACGTCCTGACTTTC. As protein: CASSPSEGLSGANVLTF.

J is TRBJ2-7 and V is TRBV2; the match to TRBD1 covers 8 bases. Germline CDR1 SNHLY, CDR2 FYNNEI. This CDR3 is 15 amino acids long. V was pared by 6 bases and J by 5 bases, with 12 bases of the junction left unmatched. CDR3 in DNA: TGTGCCAGCAGCCTTCAGGGGGGCAGGGGGCACGAGCAGTACTTC. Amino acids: CASSLQGGRGHEQYF.

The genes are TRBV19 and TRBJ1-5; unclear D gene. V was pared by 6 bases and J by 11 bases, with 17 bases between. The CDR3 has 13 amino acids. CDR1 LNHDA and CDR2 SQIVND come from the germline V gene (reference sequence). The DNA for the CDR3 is TGTGCCAGTAGCCTCGGACTCCCCCACTCCCAGCATTTT. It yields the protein CASSLGLPHSQHF.

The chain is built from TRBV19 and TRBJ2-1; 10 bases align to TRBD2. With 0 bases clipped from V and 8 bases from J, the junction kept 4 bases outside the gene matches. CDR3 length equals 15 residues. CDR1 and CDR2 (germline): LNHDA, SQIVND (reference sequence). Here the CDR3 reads CASSIDDGLADEQFF. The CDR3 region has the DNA TGTGCCAGTAGTATAGACGATGGACTAGCGGATGAGCAGTTCTTC.

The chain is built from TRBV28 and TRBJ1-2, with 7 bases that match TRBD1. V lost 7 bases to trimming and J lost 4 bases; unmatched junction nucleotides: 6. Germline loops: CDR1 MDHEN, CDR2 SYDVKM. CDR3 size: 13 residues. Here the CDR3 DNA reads TGTGCCAGCATAAGACAGGGCGGCTATGGCTACACCTTC. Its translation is CASIRQGGYGYTF.

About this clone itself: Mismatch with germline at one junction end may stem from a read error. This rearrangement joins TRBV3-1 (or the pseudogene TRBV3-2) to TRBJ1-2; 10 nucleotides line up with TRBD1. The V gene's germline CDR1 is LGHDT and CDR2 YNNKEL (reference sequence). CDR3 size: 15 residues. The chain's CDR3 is CASRHGGQGKLGYTF. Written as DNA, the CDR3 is TGTGCCAGCCGCCACGGGGGACAGGGGAAGTTAGGCTACACCTTC.

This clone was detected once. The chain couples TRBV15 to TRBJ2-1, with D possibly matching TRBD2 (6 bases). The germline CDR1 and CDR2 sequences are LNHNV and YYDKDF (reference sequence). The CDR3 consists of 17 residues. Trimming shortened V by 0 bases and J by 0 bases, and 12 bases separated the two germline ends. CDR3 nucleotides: TGTGCCACCAGCAGAGATTTCGGGACTGGCTCCTACAATGAGCAGTTCTTC. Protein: CATSRDFGTGSYNEQFF.

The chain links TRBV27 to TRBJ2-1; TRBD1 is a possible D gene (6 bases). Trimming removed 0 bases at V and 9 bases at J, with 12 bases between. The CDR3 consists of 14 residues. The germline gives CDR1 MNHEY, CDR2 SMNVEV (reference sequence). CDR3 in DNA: TGTGCCAGCAGTTTATCCAGGGGTGGTGGTGAGCAGTTCTTC. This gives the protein CASSLSRGGGEQFF.

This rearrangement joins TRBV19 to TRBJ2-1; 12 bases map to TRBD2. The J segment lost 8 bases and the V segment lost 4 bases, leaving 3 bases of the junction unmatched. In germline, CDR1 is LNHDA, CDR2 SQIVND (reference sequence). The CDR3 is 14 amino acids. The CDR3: CASSTTSGSDEQFF. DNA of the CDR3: TGTGCCAGTAGTACGACTAGCGGGAGCGATGAGCAGTTCTTC.

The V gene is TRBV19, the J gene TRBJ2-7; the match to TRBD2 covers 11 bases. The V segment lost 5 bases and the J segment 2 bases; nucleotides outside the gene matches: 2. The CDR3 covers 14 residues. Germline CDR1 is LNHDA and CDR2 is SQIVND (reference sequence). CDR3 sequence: CASSLAGGPYEQYF. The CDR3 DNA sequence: TGTGCCAGTAGTCTAGCGGGAGGACCCTACGAGCAGTACTTC.

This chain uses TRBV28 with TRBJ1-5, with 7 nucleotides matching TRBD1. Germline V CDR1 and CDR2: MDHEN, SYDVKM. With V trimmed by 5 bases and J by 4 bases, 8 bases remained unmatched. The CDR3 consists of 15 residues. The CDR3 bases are TGTGCCAGCAGTCCAATGGGACAGCCGAATCAGCCCCAGCATTTT. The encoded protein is CASSPMGQPNQPQHF.

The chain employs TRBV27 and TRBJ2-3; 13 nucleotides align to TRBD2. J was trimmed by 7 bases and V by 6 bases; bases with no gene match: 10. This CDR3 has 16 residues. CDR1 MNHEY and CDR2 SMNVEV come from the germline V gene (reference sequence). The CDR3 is CASRFLTSGRWNTQYF. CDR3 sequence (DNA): TGTGCCAGCAGATTCCTGACTAGCGGGAGGTGGAATACGCAGTATTTT.

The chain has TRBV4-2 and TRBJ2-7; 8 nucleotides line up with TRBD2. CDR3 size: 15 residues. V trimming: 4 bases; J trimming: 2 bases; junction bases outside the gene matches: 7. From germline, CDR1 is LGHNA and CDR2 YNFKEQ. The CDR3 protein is CASSPQARGAYEQYF. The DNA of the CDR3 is TGTGCCAGCAGCCCCCAGGCGCGGGGGGCCTACGAGCAGTACTTC.

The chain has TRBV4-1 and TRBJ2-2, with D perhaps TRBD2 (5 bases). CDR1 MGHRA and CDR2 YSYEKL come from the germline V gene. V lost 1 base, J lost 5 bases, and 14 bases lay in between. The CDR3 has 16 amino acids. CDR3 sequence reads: CASSQVSGSRTGELFF. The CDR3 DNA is TGCGCCAGCAGCCAAGTGTCTGGGAGTCGTACCGGGGAGCTGTTTTTT.

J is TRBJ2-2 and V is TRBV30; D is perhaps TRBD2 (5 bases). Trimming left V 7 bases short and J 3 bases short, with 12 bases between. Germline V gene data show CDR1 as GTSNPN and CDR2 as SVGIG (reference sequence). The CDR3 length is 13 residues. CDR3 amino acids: CASDRGYTGELFF. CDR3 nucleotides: TGTGCCTCGGACCGGGGTTACACCGGGGAGCTGTTTTTT. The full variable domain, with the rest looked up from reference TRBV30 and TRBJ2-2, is SQTIHQWPATLVQPVGSPLSLECTVEGTSNPNLYWYRQAAGRGLQLLFYSVGIGQISSEVPQNLSASRPQDRQFILSSKKLLLSDSGFYLCASDRGYTGELFFGEGSRLTVL.

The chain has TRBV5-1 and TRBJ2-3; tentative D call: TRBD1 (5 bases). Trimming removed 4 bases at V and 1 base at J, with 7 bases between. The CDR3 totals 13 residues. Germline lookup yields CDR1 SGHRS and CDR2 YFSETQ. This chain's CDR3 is CASSLQGTDTQYF. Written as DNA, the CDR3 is TGCGCCAGCAGCCTACAGGGCACAGATACGCAGTATTTT.

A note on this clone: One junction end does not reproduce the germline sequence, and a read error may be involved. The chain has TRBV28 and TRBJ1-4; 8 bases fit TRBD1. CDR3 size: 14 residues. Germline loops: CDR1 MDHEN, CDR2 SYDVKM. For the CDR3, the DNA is TGCGCCAGCAGTACTCAGGGGGCTGGTGAAAAACTGTTTTTT. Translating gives CASSTQGAGEKLFF. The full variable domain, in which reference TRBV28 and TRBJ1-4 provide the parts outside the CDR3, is DVKVTQSSRYLVKRTGEKVFLECVQDMDHENMFWYRQDPGLGLRLIYFSYDVKMKEKGDIPEGYSVSREKKERFSLILESASTNQTSMYLCASSTQGAGEKLFFGSGTQLSVL.

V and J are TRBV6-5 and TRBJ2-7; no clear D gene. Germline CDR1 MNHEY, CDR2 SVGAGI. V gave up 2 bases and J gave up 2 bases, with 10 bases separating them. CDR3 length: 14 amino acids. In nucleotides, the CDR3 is TGTGCCAGCAGTTACAATGGCGGAACCTACGAGCAGTACTTC. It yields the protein CASSYNGGTYEQYF.